The 4 T cell receptor beta chains given below trace back to one sample, sequenced in a study of T cells in Graves' hyperthyroidism and ophthalmopathy. The investigators amplified TCR beta CDR3 regions from RNA transcripts. The HTBI primer set drove a first-round RT-PCR of the TCR CDR3. Using its own MiXCR run on the multiplex PCR reads, TCRdb lists one record per CDR3 protein. Of around 600,000 distinct CDR3 sequences in the sample, approximately 15% are singletons; the top ten hold 3% to 4%. Sequenced material: blood. The receptors were sampled from a woman in her forties with Graves' ophthalmopathy.

This rearrangement joins TRBV19 to TRBJ2-1, with a weak D call TRBD2 (7 bases). Between the trimmed V and J ends, which lost 5 bases and 4 bases, there was a span of 12 bases. In germline, CDR1 is LNHDA, CDR2 SQIVND (reference sequence). The CDR3 has 14 residues. The CDR3 spells CASSWGGLYNEQFF. The CDR3 DNA is TGTGCCAGTAGTTGGGGGGGGCTTTACAATGAGCAGTTCTTC. Looking up the rest from reference TRBV19 and TRBJ2-1 gives the full variable domain: DGGITQSPKYLFRKEGQNVTLSCEQNLNHDAMYWYRQDPGQGLRLIYYSQIVNDFQKGDIAEGYSVSREKKESFPLTVTSAQKNPTAFYLCASSWGGLYNEQFFGPGTRLTVL.

Only a few counts were recorded for this clonotype. Germline is not matched at one junction end, which may reflect a read error. V usage is TRBV7-9 and J usage is TRBJ1-1; no clear D. This CDR3 contains 12 residues. CDR1 and CDR2 from the germline V gene are SEHNR and FQNEAQ (reference sequence). CDR3 in DNA: TGTGCCAGCAGCTTGTACAACATTGAAGCTTTCTTT. This translates into CASSLYNIEAFF.

There are many counts of this clonotype. The rearrangement uses TRBV28 and TRBJ2-1; TRBD2 agrees at 10 bases. The CDR3 consists of 14 residues. Germline lookup yields CDR1 MDHEN and CDR2 SYDVKM. The trim removed 3 bases at V and 8 bases at J, leaving 4 bases unmatched. CDR3 nucleotide sequence: TGTGCCAGCAGTTTGGCTAGCGGGAGACATGAGCAGTTCTTC. Translated: CASSLASGRHEQFF.

The sample holds a few counts of this clonotype. The chain joins TRBV5-1 to TRBJ2-4; tentatively, D is TRBD2 (6 bases). From germline, CDR1 is SGHRS and CDR2 YFSETQ. The CDR3 has 13 residues. The V end lost 4 bases, the J end lost 8 bases, and 13 bases lay between the germline ends. For the CDR3, the DNA is TGCGCCAGCAGCCCGACGGGGGAGTACATTCAGTACTTC. It codes for CASSPTGEYIQYF.